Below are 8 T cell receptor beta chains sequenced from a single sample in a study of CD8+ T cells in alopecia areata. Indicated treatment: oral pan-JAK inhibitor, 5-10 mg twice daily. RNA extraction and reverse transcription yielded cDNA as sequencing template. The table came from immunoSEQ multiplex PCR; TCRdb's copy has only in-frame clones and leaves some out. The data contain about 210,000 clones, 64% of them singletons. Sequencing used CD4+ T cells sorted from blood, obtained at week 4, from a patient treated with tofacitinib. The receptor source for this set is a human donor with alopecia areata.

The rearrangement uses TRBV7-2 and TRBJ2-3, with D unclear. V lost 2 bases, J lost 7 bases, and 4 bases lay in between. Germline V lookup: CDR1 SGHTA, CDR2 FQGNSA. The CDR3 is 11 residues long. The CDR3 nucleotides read TGTGCCAGCAGCTTATTGAATACGCAGTATTTT. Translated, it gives CASSLLNTQYF.

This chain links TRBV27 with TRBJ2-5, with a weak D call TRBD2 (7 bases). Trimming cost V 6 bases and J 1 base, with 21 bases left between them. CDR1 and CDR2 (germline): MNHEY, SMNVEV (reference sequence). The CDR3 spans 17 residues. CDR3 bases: TGTGCCAGCAGCCGATTCTATGCGGGGGCAACCCAAGAGACCCAGTACTTC. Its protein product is CASSRFYAGATQETQYF.

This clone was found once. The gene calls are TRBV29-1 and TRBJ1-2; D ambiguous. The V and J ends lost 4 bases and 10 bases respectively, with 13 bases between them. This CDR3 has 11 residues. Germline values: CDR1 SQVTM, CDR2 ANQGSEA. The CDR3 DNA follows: TGCAGCGTTGTAGTCCTACTAGACTACACCTTC. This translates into CSVVVLLDYTF. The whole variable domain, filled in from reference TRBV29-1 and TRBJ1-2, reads SAVISQKPSRDICQRGTSLTIQCQVDSQVTMMFWYRQQPGQSLTLIATANQGSEATYESGFVIDKFPISRPNLTFSTLTVSNMSPEDSSIYLCSVVVLLDYTFGSGTRLTVV.

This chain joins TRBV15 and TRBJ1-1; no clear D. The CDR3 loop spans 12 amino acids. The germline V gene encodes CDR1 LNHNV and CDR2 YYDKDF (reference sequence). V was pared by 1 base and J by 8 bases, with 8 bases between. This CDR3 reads CATSRGVIEAFF. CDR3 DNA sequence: TGTGCCACCAGCAGAGGAGTGATAGAAGCTTTCTTT. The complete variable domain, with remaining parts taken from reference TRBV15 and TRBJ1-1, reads DAMVIQNPRYQVTQFGKPVTLSCSQTLNHNVMYWYQQKSSQAPKLLFHYYDKDFNNEADTPDNFQSRRPNTSFCFLDIRSPGLGDTAMYLCATSRGVIEAFFGQGTRLTVV.

CDR3 in DNA: TGCAGCGTTGATAACAGGGATGTTGGCTACACCTTC. This translates into CSVDNRDVGYTF. The V and J genes are TRBV29-1 and TRBJ1-2; D perhaps matches TRBD1 (6 bases). V lost 3 bases to trimming and J lost 7 bases, with 12 bases between them. CDR1 is SQVTM and CDR2 is ANQGSEA in the germline V gene. The CDR3 has 12 amino acids.

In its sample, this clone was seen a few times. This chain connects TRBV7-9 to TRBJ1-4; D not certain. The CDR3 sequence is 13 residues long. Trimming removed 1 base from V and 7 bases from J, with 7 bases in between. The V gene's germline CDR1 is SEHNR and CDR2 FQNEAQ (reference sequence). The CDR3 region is CASSLVEGEKLFF. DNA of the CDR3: TGTGCCAGCAGCTTAGTGGAGGGTGAAAAACTGTTTTTT.

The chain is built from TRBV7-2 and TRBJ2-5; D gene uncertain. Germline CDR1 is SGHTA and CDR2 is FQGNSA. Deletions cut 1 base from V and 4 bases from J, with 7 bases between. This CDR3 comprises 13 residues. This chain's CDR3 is CASSLVMGETQYF. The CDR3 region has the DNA TGTGCCAGCAGCTTAGTTATGGGAGAGACCCAGTACTTC. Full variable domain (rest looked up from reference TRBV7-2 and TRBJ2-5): GAGVSQSPSNKVTEKGKDVELRCDPISGHTALYWYRQSLGQGLEFLIYFQGNSAPDKSGLPSDRFSAERTGGSVSTLTIQRTQQEDSAVYLCASSLVMGETQYFGPGTRLLVL.

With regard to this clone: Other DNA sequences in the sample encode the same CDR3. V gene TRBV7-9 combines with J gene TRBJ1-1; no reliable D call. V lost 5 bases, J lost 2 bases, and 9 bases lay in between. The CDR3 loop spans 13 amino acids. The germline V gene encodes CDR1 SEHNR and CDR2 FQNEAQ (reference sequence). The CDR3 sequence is CASSLQLNTEAFF. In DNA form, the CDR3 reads TGTGCCAGCAGCCTTCAGCTAAACACTGAAGCTTTCTTT.